This TCR beta chain was retrieved from a study of beta chain features in type 1 diabetes. Regarding the study as a whole: In every one of the four CD4+ subsets, TCRB CDR3s were moderately but significantly shorter in Type 1 diabetes patients.

Sequencing targeted expressed TCRB transcripts, as all isolated RNA had been reverse transcribed. TCRdb's copy holds only in-frame clones and misses some; the assay was immunoSEQ multiplex PCR. The sample consists of 550,000 to 850,000 clones, 13% of them appearing once. This clone came up a few times. Its specificity is unknown. Germline V gene data show CDR1 as SGHRS and CDR2 as YFSETQ. Trimming cost V 2 bases and J 8 bases; bases outside gene matches: 8. CDR3 length equals 15 residues. The sequenced sample was naive CD4+ T cells from blood. This TCR came from a man between 18 and 35 years old with type 1 diabetes. This chain connects TRBV5-1 to TRBJ2-1, with 9 bases that match TRBD1. The chain's CDR3 is CASSFDGTGSDEQFF. The CDR3 DNA follows: TGCGCCAGCAGCTTTGACGGGACAGGGAGCGATGAGCAGTTCTTC.